This passage covers 18 T cell receptor beta chains from one sample sequenced in a study of PD-L1 blockade in urothelial cancer. The sample's time point: pretreatment peripheral blood. Repertoires were generated with immunoSEQ multiplex PCR, while TCRdb's copy carries only in-frame clones and drops some. The sample has about 55,000 clones; approximately 80% are singletons. Sequenced here: PBMCs, sampled around atezolizumab (anti-PD-L1) treatment. All receptors derive from a man aged 50-59 years with urothelial cancer.

The chain is built from TRBV5-1 and TRBJ2-7; 15 bases are shared with TRBD2. Germline V lookup: CDR1 SGHRS, CDR2 YFSETQ. The CDR3 covers 17 residues. V lost 3 bases to trimming and J lost 2 bases; unmatched junction nucleotides: 6. CDR3 sequence (DNA): TGCGCCAGCAGCTCTGGACTAGCGGGGGGGAATACCTACGAGCAGTACTTC. This gives the protein CASSSGLAGGNTYEQYF.

This sequence joins TRBV5-1 and TRBJ1-3, with D perhaps matching TRBD1 (5 bases). Germline values: CDR1 SGHRS, CDR2 YFSETQ. Trimming took 3 bases from V and 2 from J, leaving 15 bases between them. The CDR3 has 16 amino acids. DNA of the CDR3: TGCGCCAGCAGCTCGAGGGCGGGACTGCCTGGAAACACCATATATTTT. Translating it yields CASSSRAGLPGNTIYF. Combining the CDR3 with reference TRBV5-1 and TRBJ1-3 gives the whole variable domain KAGVTQTPRYLIKTRGQQVTLSCSPISGHRSVSWYQQTPGQGLQFLFEYFSETQRNKGNFPGRFSGRQFSNSRSEMNVSTLELGDSALYLCASSSRAGLPGNTIYFGEGSWLTVV.

The V and J genes are TRBV7-9 and TRBJ1-1; TRBD1 matches at 10 bases. V was clipped by 1 base and J by 3 bases; unmatched bases: 11. This CDR3 comprises 18 residues. Germline V gives CDR1 SEHNR, CDR2 FQNEAQ (reference sequence). CDR3 coding DNA: TGTGCCAGCAGCTTAGTATCGGTCCGCGGGACAGGGGACACTGAAGCTTTCTTT. Its protein is CASSLVSVRGTGDTEAFF.

Concerning this clone: Compared with germline, one end of the junction differs, possibly owing to a read error. This rearrangement joins TRBV7-7 to TRBJ2-5, with D possibly matching TRBD1 (5 bases). The CDR3 totals 13 residues. Per germline, CDR1 SSHAT and CDR2 FNYEAQ (reference sequence). CDR3 residues: CASSLDRQETQYF. Written as DNA, the CDR3 is TGTGCTAGCAGCTTAGACAGACAAGAGACCCAGTACTTC.

This clone appeared a few times. V and J are TRBV11-3 and TRBJ2-1, with D unresolved. Germline CDR1 is SGHNT and CDR2 is YENEEA. The CDR3 runs 13 residues. V was pared by 5 bases and J by 9 bases, with 14 bases between. The CDR3 is CASSVAGVGEQFF. The CDR3 region has the DNA TGTGCCAGCAGCGTCGCCGGAGTAGGTGAGCAGTTCTTC.

The V gene is TRBV19, the J gene TRBJ1-2, with D perhaps TRBD1 (5 bases). CDR3 length: 17 amino acids. CDR1 is LNHDA and CDR2 is SQIVND in the germline V gene (reference sequence). V dropped 8 bases and J dropped 4 bases, with 26 bases sitting between them. CDR3 protein: CASYARGEGPFGYGYTF. For the CDR3, the DNA is TGTGCCAGTTATGCACGAGGGGAGGGGCCCTTTGGCTATGGCTACACCTTC. Combining the CDR3 with reference TRBV19 and TRBJ1-2 gives the whole variable domain DGGITQSPKYLFRKEGQNVTLSCEQNLNHDAMYWYRQDPGQGLRLIYYSQIVNDFQKGDIAEGYSVSREKKESFPLTVTSAQKNPTAFYLCASYARGEGPFGYGYTFGSGTRLTVV.

The CDR3, as DNA: TGTGCCAGCAGCGTATTTGGTAGTAGCCCCTATGACGAGCAGTACTTC. The encoded protein is CASSVFGSSPYDEQYF. The chain has TRBV9 and TRBJ2-7; D is unresolved. Trimming removed 1 base at V and 5 bases at J, with 19 bases between. Germline CDR1 is SGDLS and CDR2 is YYNGEE. CDR3 size: 16 residues.

The chain carries TRBV5-4 and TRBJ2-5, with 7 bases matching TRBD1. V was clipped by 3 bases and J by 5 bases; unmatched bases: 13. The CDR3 runs to 16 residues. Germline assignment: CDR1 SGHNT and CDR2 YYREEE (reference sequence). The CDR3 DNA sequence: TGTGCCAGCAGCTCAAACTTACAGGGGTTTGGGGAGACCCAGTACTTC. Translating gives CASSSNLQGFGETQYF.

The gene calls are TRBV2 and TRBJ2-7; weak D call: TRBD1 (5 bases). The CDR3 extends over 14 amino acids. Germline V gene data show CDR1 as SNHLY and CDR2 as FYNNEI. Trimming pared 5 bases from V and 3 bases from J, leaving 14 bases between. CDR3 protein: CASSSKGLSYEQYF. The CDR3 DNA sequence: TGTGCCAGCAGTTCCAAGGGGCTTAGCTACGAGCAGTACTTC. Based on the CDR3 plus reference TRBV2 and TRBJ2-7, the full variable domain is EPEVTQTPSHQVTQMGQEVILRCVPISNHLYFYWYRQILGQKVEFLVSFYNNEISEKSEIFDDQFSVERPDGSNFTLKIRSTKLEDSAMYFCASSSKGLSYEQYFGPGTRLTVT.

The genes are TRBV4-2 and TRBJ1-6, with D possibly TRBD1 on 6 matching bases. Trimming took off 0 bases at V and 5 bases at J, with 11 bases between the two ends. The CDR3 covers 16 residues. CDR1 is LGHNA, CDR2 YNFKEQ, per germline. The CDR3 DNA follows: TGTGCCAGCAGCCAAGAGGGAGGGGGTAATAATTCACCCCTCCACTTT. This translates into CASSQEGGGNNSPLHF.

The chain combines TRBV7-2 with TRBJ1-3; perhaps TRBD1 as D (5 bases). CDR3 length: 15 amino acids. The germline V gene encodes CDR1 SGHTA and CDR2 FQGNSA. V lost 1 base and J 2 bases, leaving 9 bases between the germline ends. The CDR3 protein is CASSLGQGTGNTIYF. The CDR3 DNA reads TGTGCCAGCAGCTTAGGGCAGGGCACTGGAAACACCATATATTTT.

The chain employs TRBV19 and TRBJ1-5; D not resolved. V lost 7 bases, J lost 0 bases, and 7 bases lay in between. The CDR3 totals 13 residues. Germline V gene data show CDR1 as LNHDA and CDR2 as SQIVND (reference sequence). CDR3 sequence reads: CASNSDSNQPQHF. In DNA, the CDR3 is TGTGCCAGTAATAGTGATAGCAATCAGCCCCAGCATTTT.

The V and J genes are TRBV5-1 and TRBJ1-2; D unclear. The germline CDR1 and CDR2 sequences are SGHRS and YFSETQ. The CDR3 is 13 amino acids. Trimming removed 2 bases from V and 4 bases from J, with 9 bases in between. For the CDR3, the DNA is TGCGCCAGCAGCTTTTCCGGGAGCTATGGCTACACCTTC. It is translated as CASSFSGSYGYTF. The full variable domain, its missing parts supplied by reference TRBV5-1 and TRBJ1-2, is KAGVTQTPRYLIKTRGQQVTLSCSPISGHRSVSWYQQTPGQGLQFLFEYFSETQRNKGNFPGRFSGRQFSNSRSEMNVSTLELGDSALYLCASSFSGSYGYTFGSGTRLTVV.

The chain combines TRBV30 with TRBJ2-1; 10 bases line up with TRBD1. CDR1 is GTSNPN and CDR2 is SVGIG in the germline V gene (reference sequence). CDR3 length equals 13 residues. The junction had 2 bases not matched to a gene; V was cut back by 5 bases and J by 4 bases. The CDR3: CAWGQGVYNEQFF. CDR3 nucleotides: TGTGCCTGGGGACAGGGGGTATACAATGAGCAGTTCTTC.

The V call is TRBV7-6, the J call TRBJ2-1; D gene uncertain. The ends were cut back, 2 bases at V and 0 bases at J, with 8 bases in the middle. Germline assignment: CDR1 SGHVS and CDR2 FNYEAQ. This CDR3 is built from 15 residues. CDR3: CASSLKLSSYNEQFF. The CDR3, as DNA: TGTGCCAGCAGCTTAAAACTTTCCTCCTACAATGAGCAGTTCTTC.

J is TRBJ2-2 and V is TRBV11-3; TRBD2 matches at 9 bases. The CDR3 covers 14 residues. The germline V gene has CDR1 SGHNT and CDR2 YENEEA. V gave up 8 bases and J gave up 5 bases; unmatched junction bases: 6. The CDR3 loop is CASSGLAGTGELFF. CDR3 bases: TGTGCCAGCTCCGGGCTAGCGGGAACCGGGGAGCTGTTTTTT.

The chain has TRBV19 and TRBJ1-5; tentatively, D is TRBD1 (6 bases). V gave up 5 bases and J gave up 4 bases, with 18 bases separating them. This CDR3 has 16 residues. Germline V lookup: CDR1 LNHDA, CDR2 SQIVND (reference sequence). The CDR3 here is CASSRTVGGWNQPQHF. CDR3 bases: TGTGCCAGTAGTCGGACAGTCGGAGGCTGGAATCAGCCCCAGCATTTT.

V usage is TRBV6-5 and J usage is TRBJ2-3; 9 nucleotides agree with TRBD2. Germline V lookup: CDR1 MNHEY, CDR2 SVGAGI. This CDR3 contains 14 residues. The V segment lost 7 bases and the J segment 1 base; nucleotides outside the gene matches: 3. The CDR3 DNA reads TGTGCCAGCATGTTAGCGGGAGGCACAGATACGCAGTATTTT. It yields the protein CASMLAGGTDTQYF.